The rows below give T cell receptor beta chains drawn from one sample of a study of shared clonotypes between healthy human individuals. TCRdb's table, derived via immunoSEQ multiplex PCR, lists solely in-frame clones and lacks some. Altogether 2 million to 2.5 million clones are present, approximately 95% being singletons, with the ten largest covering about 0.13%. The sequenced sample consisted of naive CD4+ T cells sorted from blood. These receptors were collected from a man aged 18 to 30 in good health. CDR3s include the opening cysteine and the closing phenylalanine or tryptophan. A D gene is named only where the DNA matches it firmly. Clone size appears in some rows only: once, few, many, or a class for an expanded clone.

>TRBJ1-1|NA|TRBD1|TRBV2
CASQRTGVGTYNTEAFF
TGTGCCAGCCAGCGGACAGGGGTTGGAACGTATAACACTGAAGCTTTCTTT
>TRBJ2-5|NA|NA|TRBV10-1
CASSQRGGETQYF
TGCGCCAGCAGTCAAAGAGGGGGAGAGACCCAGTACTTC
>TRBJ2-1|NA|NA|TRBV6-6
CASSPLGEISYNEQFF
TGTGCCAGCAGTCCCTTGGGGGAAATCTCCTACAATGAGCAGTTCTTC
>TRBJ2-7|NA|NA|TRBV7-2
CASSLAAGEQYF
TGTGCCAGCAGCTTAGCGGCAGGCGAGCAGTACTTC
>TRBJ2-5|NA|TRBD1|TRBV7-9
CASSTGQGIQETQYF
TGTGCCAGCAGCACGGGACAGGGAATACAAGAGACCCAGTACTTC
>TRBJ1-5|once|NA|TRBV19
CASRKGSPTDSNQPQHF
TGTGCCAGTAGAAAAGGATCCCCGACAGATAGCAATCAGCCCCAGCATTTT
>TRBJ1-5|NA|NA|TRBV5-6
CASSLVRESNQPQHF
TGTGCCAGCAGCTTGGTCAGGGAAAGCAATCAGCCCCAGCATTTT
>TRBJ2-1|NA|NA|TRBV6-5
CASSYGQLSSYNEQFF
TGTGCCAGCAGTTACGGGCAGCTTAGCTCCTACAATGAGCAGTTCTTC
>TRBJ1-4|NA|TRBD1|TRBV28
CASSFDRGATNEKLFF
TGTGCCAGCAGTTTCGACAGGGGTGCGACTAATGAAAAACTGTTTTTT
>TRBJ1-1|NA|NA|TRBV7-9
CASSLSGNTEAFF
TGTGCCAGCAGCTTATCAGGTAACACTGAAGCTTTCTTT
>TRBJ1-6|NA|NA|TRBV10-3
CAISDPPSPLHF
TGTGCCATCAGTGACCCCCCTTCACCCCTCCACTTT
>TRBJ1-2|NA|NA|TRBV5-1
CASSLGGSGLDGYTF
TGCGCCAGCAGCTTGGGCGGGTCGGGCCTTGATGGCTACACCTTC
>TRBJ2-1|NA|TRBD1|TRBV6-5
CASGGQGNNEQFF
TGTGCCAGCGGGGGACAGGGGAACAATGAGCAGTTCTTC
>TRBJ2-2|NA|NA|TRBV28
CASSFGGNTGELFF
TGTGCCAGCAGCTTTGGCGGAAACACCGGGGAGCTGTTTTTT
>TRBJ2-2|NA|TRBD1|TRBV5-1
CASSLSTGVTGELFF
TGCGCCAGCAGCTTGAGTACAGGGGTTACCGGGGAGCTGTTTTTT